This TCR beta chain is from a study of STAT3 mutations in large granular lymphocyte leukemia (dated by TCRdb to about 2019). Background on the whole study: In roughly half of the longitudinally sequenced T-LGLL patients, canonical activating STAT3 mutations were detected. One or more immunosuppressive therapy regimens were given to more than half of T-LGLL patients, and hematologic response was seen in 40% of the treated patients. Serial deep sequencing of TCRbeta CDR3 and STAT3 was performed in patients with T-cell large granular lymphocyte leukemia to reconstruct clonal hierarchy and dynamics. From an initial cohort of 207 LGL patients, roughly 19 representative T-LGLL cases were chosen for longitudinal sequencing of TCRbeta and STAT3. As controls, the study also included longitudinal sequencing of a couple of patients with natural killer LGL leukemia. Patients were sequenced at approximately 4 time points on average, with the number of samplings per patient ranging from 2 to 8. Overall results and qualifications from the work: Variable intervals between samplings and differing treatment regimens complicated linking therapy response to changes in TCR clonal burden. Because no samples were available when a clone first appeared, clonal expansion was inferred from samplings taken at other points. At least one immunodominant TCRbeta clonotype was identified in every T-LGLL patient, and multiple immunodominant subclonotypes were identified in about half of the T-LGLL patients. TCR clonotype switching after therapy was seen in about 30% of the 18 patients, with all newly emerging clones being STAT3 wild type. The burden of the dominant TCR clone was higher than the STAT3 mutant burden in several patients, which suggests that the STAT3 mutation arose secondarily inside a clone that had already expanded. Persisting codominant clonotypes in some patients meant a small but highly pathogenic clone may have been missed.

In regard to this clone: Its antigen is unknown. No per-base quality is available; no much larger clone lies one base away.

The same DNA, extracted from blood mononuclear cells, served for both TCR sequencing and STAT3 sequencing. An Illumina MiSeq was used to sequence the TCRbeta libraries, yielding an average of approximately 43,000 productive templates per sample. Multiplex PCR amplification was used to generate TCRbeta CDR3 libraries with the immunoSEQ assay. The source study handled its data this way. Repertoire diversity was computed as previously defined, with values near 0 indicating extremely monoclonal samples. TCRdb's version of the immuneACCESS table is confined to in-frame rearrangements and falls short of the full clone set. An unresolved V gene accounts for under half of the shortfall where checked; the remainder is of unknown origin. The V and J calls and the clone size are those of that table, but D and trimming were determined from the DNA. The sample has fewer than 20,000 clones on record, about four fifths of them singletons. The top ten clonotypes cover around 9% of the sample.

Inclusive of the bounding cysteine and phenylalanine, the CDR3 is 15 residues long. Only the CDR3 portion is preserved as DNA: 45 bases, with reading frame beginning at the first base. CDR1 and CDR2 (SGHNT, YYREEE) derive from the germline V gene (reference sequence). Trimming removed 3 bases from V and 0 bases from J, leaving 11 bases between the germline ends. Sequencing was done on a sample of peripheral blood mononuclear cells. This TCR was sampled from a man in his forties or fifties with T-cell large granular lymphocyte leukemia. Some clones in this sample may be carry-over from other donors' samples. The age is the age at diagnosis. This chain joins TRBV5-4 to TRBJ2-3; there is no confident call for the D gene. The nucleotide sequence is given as TGTGCCAGCAGCTCGAATATCGGGAGCACAGATACGCAGTATTTT. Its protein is CASSSNIGSTDTQYF. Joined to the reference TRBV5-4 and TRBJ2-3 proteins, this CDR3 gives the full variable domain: ETGVTQSPTHLIKTRGQQVTLRCSSQSGHNTVSWYQQALGQGPQFIFQYYREEENGRGNFPPRFSGLQFPNYSSELNVNALELDDSALYLCASSSNIGSTDTQYFGPGTRLTVL.